This T cell receptor beta chain stems from a study of Graves' ophthalmopathy and Graves' hyperthyroidism. Study-level results: The majority of expanded thyroid clonotypes above 0.001 frequency also occurred in blood. Predictions made by the model for ophthalmopathy progression reached just over 70% sensitivity and about 72% specificity.

RNA transcripts provided the template for amplifying TCR beta CDR3 regions. First-round RT-PCR with HTBI primers preceded a second-round multiplex PCR. TCRdb re-called the multiplex PCR reads with MiXCR, one entry per CDR3 protein. The sample holds 600,000 to 950,000 distinct CDR3 sequences, 40% seen once. Germline CDR1 and CDR2: ENHRY and SYGVKD. This CDR3 contains 13 residues. The junction had 7 bases not matched to a gene; V was cut back by 10 bases and J by 7 bases. Ten or more counts support this clonotype. What it binds is not known. The sequence was obtained from an adult man with Graves' ophthalmopathy. V is TRBV10-3 and J is TRBJ1-6, with 7 bases lining up with TRBD1. The sample was peripheral blood. This CDR3 reads CATTGTENSPLHF. The DNA of the CDR3 is TGTGCCACCACCGGGACAGAAAATTCACCCCTCCACTTT.